This TCR beta chain was sequenced during a study of blood T cell repertoires in COVID-19. Turning to the study itself: Material from acute and convalescent COVID-19 was sourced from the United States, Italy and Spain. T cells, B-cell-depleted T cells, or PBMCs supplied cDNA or gDNA.

The V gene end was trimmed by 6 bases and the J gene end by 3 bases; junction bases not matched to a gene: 11. Germline V gene lookup returns CDR1 KGHDR and CDR2 SFDVKD. The CDR3 loop spans 18 amino acids. In the authors' workflow: Amplification from reference gene primers served as the basis for estimated nucleated cell counts. Profiled with immunoSEQ multiplex PCR; TCRdb holds only in-frame clones, not every one. V, J and clone size were drawn from that table, and D and trimming were deduced from the DNA. Of about 220,000 clones in the sample, around 83% were seen once. The sample comprised peripheral blood. The chain combines TRBV24-1 with TRBJ2-1; 12 positions agree with TRBD2. The receptor's source is a woman in her forties or fifties with acute or convalescent COVID-19. CDR3 loop: CATSPTSGSPPNYNEQFF. For the CDR3, the DNA is TGTGCCACCAGTCCGACTAGCGGGAGCCCCCCTAACTACAATGAGCAGTTCTTC.